These 20 T cell receptor beta chains originate from one sample sequenced in a study of siplizumab effects on memory and regulatory T cells (dated by TCRdb to between 2018 and 2021). The library came from the immunoSEQ multiplex PCR assay. TCRdb took over this immuneACCESS table, retaining in-frame rearrangements with V and J assigned. Such tables are incomplete; in checked studies, under half of the missing clones stem from an unresolved V gene, and the remainder is unexplained. The sample records 80,000 to 95,000 clones, over 90% of which are singletons. The ten largest clones take up about a fifth of the sample. Sequenced: CD8+ T cells sorted from blood. Receptors were obtained from a human donor in good health.

This sequence joins TRBV4-1 and TRBJ2-2; TRBD2 matches at 8 bases. Germline CDR1 is MGHRA and CDR2 is YSYEKL. J lost 4 bases, V lost 1 base, and 5 bases had no gene match. The CDR3 totals 16 residues. CDR3 DNA sequence: TGCGCCAGCAGCCAAGGGGCGGGAGGATTCACCGGGGAGCTGTTTTTT. Its translation: CASSQGAGGFTGELFF.

V gene TRBV19 combines with J gene TRBJ1-2; 8 positions match TRBD1. Germline CDR1 LNHDA, CDR2 SQIVND (reference sequence). The CDR3 is 12 amino acids. J was trimmed by 8 bases and V by 8 bases; bases with no gene match: 7. The chain's CDR3 is CASSSGGWGYTF. The CDR3 DNA reads as TGTGCCAGTTCCTCAGGGGGCTGGGGCTACACCTTC.

V gene TRBV2 combines with J gene TRBJ1-5; a weak D match, TRBD1 (6 bases). In germline, CDR1 is SNHLY, CDR2 FYNNEI. This CDR3 region has 12 residues. The V gene lost 7 bases and the J gene lost 4 bases, with 8 bases spanning the gap. This CDR3 reads CASKGGNQPQHF. In DNA, the CDR3 is TGTGCCAGCAAGGGGGGAAATCAGCCCCAGCATTTT.

This clone was recorded once. The chain has TRBV14 and TRBJ2-1, with 11 nucleotides matching TRBD2. The CDR3 length is 19 residues. Germline assignment: CDR1 SGHDN and CDR2 FVKESK. The J segment lost 2 bases and the V segment lost 4 bases, leaving 13 bases of the junction unmatched. The CDR3 DNA is TGTGCCAGCAGCCTTAGCGGGAGGGGTAAATCAAGGACCTACAATGAGCAGTTCTTC. Translated, it gives CASSLSGRGKSRTYNEQFF.

This rearrangement joins TRBV5-1 to TRBJ2-7; 14 positions agree with TRBD2. Germline CDR1 reads SGHRS; CDR2 reads YFSETQ. The CDR3 loop spans 17 amino acids. Trimming cost V 4 bases and J 3 bases; bases outside gene matches: 9. The CDR3: CASSLGLAGGPNYEQYF. The CDR3 region has the DNA TGCGCCAGCAGCCTTGGACTAGCGGGAGGACCGAACTACGAGCAGTACTTC. The full variable domain, its missing parts supplied by reference TRBV5-1 and TRBJ2-7, is KAGVTQTPRYLIKTRGQQVTLSCSPISGHRSVSWYQQTPGQGLQFLFEYFSETQRNKGNFPGRFSGRQFSNSRSEMNVSTLELGDSALYLCASSLGLAGGPNYEQYFGPGTRLTVT.

The chain has TRBV18 and TRBJ2-7; 7 bases align to TRBD1. The CDR3 is 16 amino acids. V lost 2 bases, J lost 2 bases, and 9 bases stayed unmatched. Germline V gene lookup returns CDR1 KGHSH and CDR2 LQKENI. The CDR3 DNA reads TGTGCCAGCTCACCAGAAGTTTCAGGGGGAACCTACGAGCAGTACTTC. It translates to CASSPEVSGGTYEQYF.

About this clone: Other DNA sequences in this specimen translate into the identical CDR3. The chain uses TRBV27 and TRBJ2-7; 9 bases match TRBD2. The length of the CDR3 is 13 residues. Looked up from germline, CDR1 is MNHEY and CDR2 is SMNVEV (reference sequence). V lost 6 bases and J lost 3; bases outside the gene matches: 3. This CDR3 reads CASSFSGSYEQYF. CDR3 coding DNA: TGTGCCAGCAGCTTTAGCGGGAGCTACGAGCAGTACTTC.

This clone was detected only a few times. Here the CDR3 reads CASSRGGTETTF. DNA of the CDR3: TGCGCCAGCAGCCGGGGAGGAACAGAGACGACCTTC. This rearrangement joins TRBV4-1 to TRBJ1-2; no clear D gene. Germline V gene lookup returns CDR1 MGHRA and CDR2 YSYEKL. The CDR3 has 12 residues. Between the trimmed V and J ends, which lost 4 bases and 14 bases, there was a span of 17 bases.

This chain joins TRBV29-1 and TRBJ1-1; D is unclear. The CDR3 has 15 amino acids. Trimming took 6 bases from V and 0 from J, leaving 17 bases between them. Germline CDR1 SQVTM, CDR2 ANQGSEA. CDR3 sequence reads: CSVQRSPEMNTEAFF. As DNA, the CDR3 is TGCAGCGTCCAAAGAAGTCCGGAGATGAACACTGAAGCTTTCTTT.

This sequence joins TRBV9 and TRBJ2-3; D might be TRBD2 (6 bases). CDR3 length: 16 residues. The V gene's germline CDR1 is SGDLS and CDR2 YYNGEE. V lost 4 bases and J 5 bases, leaving 20 bases between the germline ends. CDR3 in amino acids: CASSSGEQEIRDTQYF. The CDR3 coding sequence is TGTGCCAGCAGCTCGGGGGAACAGGAGATTCGAGATACGCAGTATTTT.

The genes are TRBV7-9 and TRBJ2-1; 15 positions agree with TRBD2. Trimming cost V 11 bases and J 5 bases; bases outside gene matches: 7. The length of the CDR3 is 15 residues. The germline CDR1 and CDR2 sequences are SEHNR and FQNEAQ (reference sequence). The CDR3 DNA sequence: TGTGCCGGACTAGCGGGAGGGCCTGTCGACAATGAGCAGTTCTTC. It specifies CAGLAGGPVDNEQFF.

The chain uses TRBV11-2 and TRBJ2-1; 7 bases agree with TRBD2. Unmatched junction bases numbered 8, after V lost 4 bases and J lost 5 bases. CDR1 is SGHAT and CDR2 is FQNNGV in the germline V gene. CDR3 length: 15 amino acids. CDR3 nucleotides: TGTGCCAGCAGCTCTTGGCGGGAGACCCACAATGAGCAGTTCTTC. Its translation: CASSSWRETHNEQFF.

The chain carries TRBV2 and TRBJ1-5; tentatively, D is TRBD1 (5 bases). In germline, CDR1 is SNHLY, CDR2 FYNNEI. The CDR3 runs to 17 residues. Trimming removed 1 base from V and 9 bases from J, with 22 bases in between. CDR3 nucleotides: TGTGCCAGCAGTGAAGTTAAAGGCAGAACCACCCAGGGGCCCCAGCATTTT. Translation: CASSEVKGRTTQGPQHF.

The V gene is TRBV20-1, the J gene TRBJ2-1; a weak D match, TRBD2 (5 bases). Per germline, CDR1 DFQATT and CDR2 SNEGSKA (reference sequence). V dropped 5 bases and J dropped 7 bases, with 9 bases sitting between them. The CDR3 loop spans 11 amino acids. Here the CDR3 DNA reads TGCAGTGCTGACTACTGGAATGAGCAGTTCTTC. Protein sequence: CSADYWNEQFF.

This clone has a single count. This chain links TRBV6-5 with TRBJ2-5; TRBD2 matches 8 bases. CDR1 is MNHEY, CDR2 SVGAGI, per germline. The V gene end was trimmed by 6 bases and the J gene end by 7 bases; junction bases not matched to a gene: 10. The CDR3 covers 14 residues. The CDR3, as DNA: TGTGCCAGCAGCTCAAGGACTAGCTTGGTGACCCAGTACTTC. It is translated as CASSSRTSLVTQYF.

The chain is built from TRBV27 and TRBJ2-7; TRBD2 aligns across 12 bases. CDR3 length: 17 amino acids. Germline loops: CDR1 MNHEY, CDR2 SMNVEV (reference sequence). V lost 7 bases and J lost 0; bases outside the gene matches: 10. The CDR3 here is CASTAGLAGLNSYEQYF. Here the CDR3 DNA reads TGTGCCAGCACTGCGGGACTAGCGGGTTTAAACTCCTACGAGCAGTACTTC.

This rearrangement joins TRBV9 to TRBJ2-1; TRBD2 matches 9 bases. In germline, CDR1 is SGDLS, CDR2 YYNGEE. The CDR3 sequence is 15 residues long. The J segment lost 6 bases and the V segment lost 0 bases, leaving 4 bases of the junction unmatched. CDR3 nucleotide sequence: TGTGCCAGCAGCGTAGGGGGGACTAGCATCAATGAGCAGTTCTTC. It yields the protein CASSVGGTSINEQFF.

This chain links TRBV5-1 with TRBJ2-5, with 9 bases fitting TRBD1. Germline CDR1 SGHRS, CDR2 YFSETQ. J lost 4 bases, V lost 7 bases, and 8 bases had no gene match. This CDR3 contains 14 residues. The CDR3 bases are TGCGCCAGCCAGGAATGGACAGGGGCAGAGACCCAGTACTTC. Translation gives CASQEWTGAETQYF. Full variable domain (remainder filled in from reference TRBV5-1 and TRBJ2-5): KAGVTQTPRYLIKTRGQQVTLSCSPISGHRSVSWYQQTPGQGLQFLFEYFSETQRNKGNFPGRFSGRQFSNSRSEMNVSTLELGDSALYLCASQEWTGAETQYFGPGTRLLVL.

The table lists this clone with a few counts. The rearrangement links TRBV25-1 to TRBJ2-2, with D uncertain. The V and J ends lost 1 base and 1 base respectively, with 4 bases between them. Germline lookup yields CDR1 MGHDK and CDR2 SYGVNS. The CDR3 contains 14 residues. The CDR3 spells CASSEFWNTGELFF. The CDR3 DNA follows: TGTGCCAGCAGTGAATTTTGGAACACCGGGGAGCTGTTTTTT.

The chain joins TRBV6-5 to TRBJ2-7; the match to TRBD2 covers 8 bases. CDR3 length: 14 amino acids. Germline V gene sequence: CDR1 MNHEY, CDR2 SVGAGI. The ends lost 8 bases at V and 3 bases at J; junction bases unmatched: 9. The CDR3 DNA is TGTGCCAGCGGGATCCGGGGGGGGAACTACGAGCAGTACTTC. Translated: CASGIRGGNYEQYF.